This TCR beta chain was captured by sequencing in a study of T cells in Graves' hyperthyroidism and ophthalmopathy. General observations from the study: Expanded thyroid clonotypes (above 0.001) were mostly also found in blood. Through a model of 13 V-J features, ophthalmopathy was separated from stable hyperthyroidism.

About this clonotype itself: Its antigen is as yet unknown.

Clinical symptoms, serum thyroxine and TRAb, thyroid ultrasound and orbital computed tomography together formed the diagnostic basis. Out of approximately 9.9 ml of fresh peripheral blood came the PBMCs. The CDR3 is 14 amino acids. The germline V gene has CDR1 SGDLS and CDR2 YYNGEE. V lost 3 bases and J 4 bases, leaving 10 bases between the germline ends. TCR beta CDR3 regions were amplified from RNA transcripts. HTBI primers were the set used in a first-round RT-PCR of the TCR CDR3. MiXCR was run by TCRdb on the multiplex PCR reads, yielding one entry per CDR3 protein. This table holds 410,000 or so distinct CDR3 sequences, about 15% found once.

This TCR was sampled from a man aged 18 to 29 with Graves' ophthalmopathy. Sample: blood. V gene TRBV9 combines with J gene TRBJ1-4, with D unresolved. The CDR3 nucleotides read TGTGCCAGCAGCGGGGCGACGGATAATGAAAAACTGTTTTTT. This encodes CASSGATDNEKLFF.